The entry below describes one T cell receptor beta chain. Antigen unknown. Building of the TCR beta libraries involved iRepertoire HTBI primers and Arm-PCR of CDR3 regions. TCRdb reanalysed the multiplex PCR reads using MiXCR and keeps one entry per CDR3 protein. The sample has roughly 490,000 distinct CDR3 sequences; under 25% are singletons. The data stem from a study of regulatory T cells in long-lasting Graves disease. At the level of the study: With positive TSH receptor antibodies and over 5 years of antithyroid drugs, Graves' disease was considered persistent.

The sample's time point: persistent/refractory GD, antithyroid drugs over 5 years with positive TRAb. PBMC RNA served as the TCR library source. The CDR3 has 14 amino acids. Per the germline V gene, CDR1 is MNHEY and CDR2 is SVGEGT. The ends lost 6 bases at V and 7 bases at J; junction bases unmatched: 7. Study outcomes and limitations: Favored usage of TRBV28, TRBJ1-2 and TRBJ2-5 was recorded in persistent disease. Persistent Graves' patients showed less TCR diversity than newly diagnosed patients showed. The persistent group shared roughly 2,700 public clonotypes, more than the roughly 970 shared by new patients.

The clonotype comes from a female donor with Graves disease. V and J are TRBV6-2 or TRBV6-3 and TRBJ2-1; 9 bases map to TRBD2. Sequencing was performed on peripheral blood mononuclear cells (PBMCs), taken when the disease was refractory, from a patient treated with antithyroid drugs. The CDR3 sequence: CASSYSGLANEQFF. DNA for the CDR3: TGTGCCAGCAGCTATTCGGGACTAGCAAATGAGCAGTTCTTC.